Below are 21 T cell receptor beta chains sequenced from a single sample in a study of blood T cell repertoires in COVID-19 (TCRdb year 2020). The method was the immunoSEQ multiplex PCR assay. TCRdb provides this immuneACCESS table in a form limited to in-frame rearrangements. Some clones are lacking; in checked studies, under half of them reflect an unresolved V gene, and why the rest are absent is not known. The sample yields approximately 250,000 clones; roughly 85% were counted once. The ten most abundant clones make up 9.1% of the sample. The sequenced sample was PBMCs or T cells enriched from blood (not recorded which). Source of these receptors: a woman between 45 and 60 years old with acute COVID-19.

Comment on this clone: Other DNA variants within this sample encode the same CDR3. V gene TRBV30 combines with J gene TRBJ1-2; D possibly corresponds to TRBD1 (6 bases). Trimming pared 0 bases from V and 3 bases from J, leaving 8 bases between. Per germline, CDR1 GTSNPN and CDR2 SVGIG (reference sequence). There are 13 residues in the CDR3. The chain's CDR3 is CAWSVQGDYGYTF. Written as DNA, the CDR3 is TGTGCCTGGAGTGTACAGGGAGACTATGGCTACACCTTC.

This chain joins TRBV19 and TRBJ2-7; D gene uncertain. The CDR3 extends over 14 amino acids. Germline CDR1 LNHDA, CDR2 SQIVND (reference sequence). Trimming took 5 bases from V and 2 from J, leaving 13 bases between them. As DNA, the CDR3 is TGTGCCAGTAGTCCGGGTTTGAAAACCTACGAGCAGTACTTC. Amino acid sequence: CASSPGLKTYEQYF.

The V gene is TRBV5-1, the J gene TRBJ1-2; 7 bases map to TRBD1. The CDR3 runs 16 residues. Germline CDR1 reads SGHRS; CDR2 reads YFSETQ. Trimming cost V 4 bases and J 4 bases; bases outside gene matches: 13. This CDR3 reads CASSGGQETLPYGYTF. CDR3 in DNA: TGCGCCAGCAGCGGAGGACAGGAAACTTTACCCTATGGCTACACCTTC.

The CDR3 protein is CASRGDSGETQYF. The CDR3 nucleotides read TGCGCCAGCAGAGGGGACTCTGGGGAGACCCAGTACTTC. The V call is TRBV5-1, the J call TRBJ2-5; D is perhaps TRBD2 (6 bases). The germline V gene has CDR1 SGHRS and CDR2 YFSETQ. V was cut by 5 bases and J by 5 bases, with 13 bases left in between. This CDR3 contains 13 residues.

The sample holds one count of this clone. The chain is built from TRBV6-5 and TRBJ1-1, with D perhaps TRBD1 (5 bases). CDR3 length: 14 residues. Trimming stripped 2 bases from V and 10 bases from J, with 17 bases between. Germline loops: CDR1 MNHEY, CDR2 SVGAGI. CDR3 amino acids: CASSYQSRQGPAFF. In DNA, the CDR3 is TGTGCCAGCAGTTACCAATCCCGGCAGGGCCCAGCTTTCTTT.

This sequence joins TRBV6-5 and TRBJ1-3; D is unclear. Germline V gene data show CDR1 as MNHEY and CDR2 as SVGAGI. CDR3 size: 15 residues. Deletions cut 4 bases from V and 1 base from J, with 11 bases between. The CDR3 bases are TGTGCCAGCAGTTCGGGAGCTTGGTCTGGAAACACCATATATTTT. Residues: CASSSGAWSGNTIYF.

The chain is built from TRBV23-1 and TRBJ2-5; 9 bases fit TRBD2. TRBV23-1 is classed as an ORF, of uncertain function. This CDR3 has 14 amino acids. V dropped 6 bases and J dropped 4; count of bases not matched to a gene: 6. CDR3 sequence: CASSLAGGRETQYF. The CDR3 DNA sequence: TGCGCCAGCAGCCTGGCGGGGGGGAGAGAGACCCAGTACTTC.

The chain has TRBV6-5 and TRBJ2-4; 9 bases agree with TRBD1. With V trimmed by 6 bases and J by 5 bases, 8 bases remained unmatched. This CDR3 comprises 15 residues. CDR1 is MNHEY and CDR2 is SVGAGI in the germline V gene. The CDR3 here is CASRGQGALQNIQYF. The CDR3 DNA is TGTGCCAGCAGGGGACAGGGTGCCCTCCAAAACATTCAGTACTTC.

This chain connects TRBV7-2 to TRBJ2-1, with TRBD2 matching over 15 bases. The CDR3 has 17 residues. J lost 10 bases, V lost 7 bases, and 14 bases had no gene match. CDR1 is SGHTA, CDR2 FQGNSA, per germline. The CDR3 nucleotides are TGTGCCAGCACCCTCCCCCGAGGACTAGCGGGGGGGCCGGAGCAGTTCTTC. It encodes CASTLPRGLAGGPEQFF.

The chain recombines TRBV6-2 or TRBV6-3 with TRBJ1-2, with 7 bases fitting TRBD1. Germline lookup yields CDR1 MNHEY and CDR2 SVGEGT. The CDR3 is 13 amino acids. The V and J ends lost 4 bases and 7 bases, in that order; junction bases with no gene match: 6. The CDR3 bases are TGTGCCAGCAGTTCGGGTGACAGGGCTGGCTACACCTTC. Encoded protein: CASSSGDRAGYTF.

Only one count was recorded for this clone. V is TRBV2 and J is TRBJ2-1, with 8 bases identical to TRBD1. Losses at the gene ends were 5 bases for V and 5 bases for J; bases not matched to a gene: 5. Germline V gene sequence: CDR1 SNHLY, CDR2 FYNNEI. CDR3 length: 14 residues. CDR3 in DNA: TGTGCCAGCAGTACCCGGGACAGGAACAATGAGCAGTTCTTC. Translated, it gives CASSTRDRNNEQFF.

In its sample, this clone was seen once. The V gene is TRBV3-1 (or the pseudogene TRBV3-2), the J gene TRBJ2-7, with unresolved D. There are 15 residues in the CDR3. The germline V gene has CDR1 LGHDT and CDR2 YNNKEL (reference sequence). Trimming pared 2 bases from V and 0 bases from J, leaving 11 bases between. CDR3: CASSQPGLNSYEQYF. The CDR3 DNA reads TGTGCCAGCAGCCAACCCGGGTTGAACTCCTACGAGCAGTACTTC.

The chain links TRBV30 to TRBJ2-7; TRBD1 matches at 10 bases. CDR1 and CDR2 from the germline V gene are GTSNPN and SVGIG (reference sequence). Losses at the gene ends were 5 bases for V and 5 bases for J; bases not matched to a gene: 3. This CDR3 contains 12 residues. CDR3 sequence: CAWETGGNEQYF. The CDR3 DNA is TGTGCCTGGGAGACAGGGGGCAACGAGCAGTACTTC.

To note about this clone: The sample contains more than one DNA sequence encoding this CDR3. The chain combines TRBV5-1 with TRBJ1-2, with a tentative D call TRBD1 (5 bases). The CDR3 sequence is 13 residues long. Trimming took off 0 bases at V and 6 bases at J, with 9 bases between the two ends. Germline CDR1 and CDR2: SGHRS and YFSETQ. CDR3 region: CASSLEGAHGYTF. In DNA form, the CDR3 reads TGCGCCAGCAGCTTGGAAGGGGCGCATGGCTACACCTTC.

The chain is built from TRBV25-1 and TRBJ2-7; D is possibly TRBD1 (6 bases). The V end lost 2 bases, the J end lost 5 bases, and 13 bases lay between the germline ends. Germline CDR1 is MGHDK and CDR2 is SYGVNS. The CDR3 covers 14 residues. CDR3 nucleotide sequence: TGTGCCAGCAGTGAAGCCATGGGGGCCGACGAGCAGTACTTC. This codes for CASSEAMGADEQYF.

This chain links TRBV12-3 or TRBV12-4 with TRBJ1-2; D call uncertain. Trimming left V 1 base short and J 4 bases short, with 7 bases between. The CDR3 consists of 13 residues. The CDR3 spells CASSLGGAYGYTF. CDR3 sequence (DNA): TGTGCCAGCAGTTTAGGGGGAGCCTATGGCTACACCTTC.

The rearrangement joins TRBV5-1 to TRBJ2-5, with 12 bases aligning to TRBD1. This CDR3 contains 15 residues. Germline trimming cut 4 bases from V and 4 bases from J; bases unmatched to any gene: 5. Germline CDR1 is SGHRS and CDR2 is YFSETQ. CDR3 protein: CASSQGQGAIETQYF. The CDR3 DNA sequence: TGCGCCAGCAGCCAGGGACAGGGGGCTATAGAGACCCAGTACTTC.

The chain uses TRBV3-1 (or the pseudogene TRBV3-2) and TRBJ2-6, with D perhaps matching TRBD1 (6 bases). V lost 0 bases, J lost 0 bases, and 15 bases lay in between. The CDR3 spans 19 residues. In germline, CDR1 is LGHDT, CDR2 YNNKEL (reference sequence). CDR3 nucleotide sequence: TGTGCCAGCAGCCAAGATGGGCCAGGGGTTAGCTCTGGGGCCAACGTCCTGACTTTC. This encodes CASSQDGPGVSSGANVLTF.

V usage is TRBV3-1 (or the pseudogene TRBV3-2) and J usage is TRBJ1-1, with a possible D match to TRBD1 (5 bases). With 2 bases removed from V and 6 bases from J, the gap between germline ends came to 13 bases. This CDR3 contains 14 residues. From germline, CDR1 is LGHDT and CDR2 YNNKEL (reference sequence). CDR3 DNA sequence: TGTGCCAGCAGCCAAAGGCAGGGTTTTCCTGAAGCTTTCTTT. Protein sequence: CASSQRQGFPEAFF.

V gene TRBV7-8 combines with J gene TRBJ1-4, with 8 bases lining up with TRBD1. The CDR3 covers 17 residues. Trimming cost V 5 bases and J 8 bases; bases outside gene matches: 16. The V gene's germline CDR1 is SGHVS and CDR2 FQNEAQ. CDR3 nucleotide sequence: TGTGCCAGCAGCCCGAGGACAGGGAGGTCGATGGTAGAAAAACTGTTTTTT. Its translation is CASSPRTGRSMVEKLFF.

The CDR3 region has the DNA TGCAGTGCTAGTAACCCGGATGAGCAGTTCTTC. Amino acid sequence: CSASNPDEQFF. The V call is TRBV20-1, the J call TRBJ2-1, with D hard to call. Trimming shortened V by 3 bases and J by 8 bases, and 8 bases separated the two germline ends. CDR1 and CDR2 (germline): DFQATT, SNEGSKA (reference sequence). This CDR3 spans 11 amino acids.